Following are 26 T cell receptor beta chains from one sample sequenced in a study of shared clonotypes between healthy human individuals. TCRdb's copy holds only in-frame clones and misses some; the assay was immunoSEQ multiplex PCR. Of 2 million or so clones listed, 85% to 95% are singletons. The sample was naive CD4+ T cells sorted from blood. Subset in this sample: CD45RA+ positively selected. These receptors all stem from a young man in good health.

This clone was recorded once. The genes are TRBV11-3 and TRBJ2-5; the D gene is possibly TRBD2 (6 bases). Germline loops: CDR1 SGHNT, CDR2 YENEEA. The ends were cut back, 4 bases at V and 2 bases at J, with 11 bases in the middle. The CDR3 totals 14 residues. CDR3 in amino acids: CASSSTEGQETQYF. In DNA, the CDR3 is TGTGCCAGCAGCTCCACGGAGGGGCAAGAGACCCAGTACTTC.

The chain carries TRBV5-1 and TRBJ1-1; D may be TRBD1 (5 bases). The germline gives CDR1 SGHRS, CDR2 YFSETQ. This CDR3 spans 14 amino acids. V lost 4 bases, J lost 7 bases, and 17 bases lay in between. The CDR3 DNA reads TGCGCCAGCAGCCTGAGGTTGGGGGAAAATGAAGCTTTCTTT. This encodes CASSLRLGENEAFF.

This clone was seen just once. The chain is built from TRBV2 and TRBJ2-7; 7 bases agree with TRBD1. CDR3 length: 14 amino acids. Germline V gene data show CDR1 as SNHLY and CDR2 as FYNNEI. V gave up 3 bases and J gave up 4 bases; unmatched junction bases: 6. CDR3 DNA sequence: TGTGCCAGCAGTGAGTTGACAGGGTGGTACGAGCAGTACTTC. This sequence encodes CASSELTGWYEQYF. Complete variable domain (other parts from reference TRBV2 and TRBJ2-7): EPEVTQTPSHQVTQMGQEVILRCVPISNHLYFYWYRQILGQKVEFLVSFYNNEISEKSEIFDDQFSVERPDGSNFTLKIRSTKLEDSAMYFCASSELTGWYEQYFGPGTRLTVT.

CDR3 in DNA: TGCGCCAGCAGCCCGTTGTCCGGGGGCGAGCAGTACTTC. It is translated as CASSPLSGGEQYF. V gene TRBV5-1 combines with J gene TRBJ2-7; a weak D match, TRBD2 (6 bases). This CDR3 has 13 residues. CDR1 and CDR2 from the germline V gene are SGHRS and YFSETQ. V lost 4 bases and J lost 6, with 14 bases in between. Combining the CDR3 with reference TRBV5-1 and TRBJ2-7 gives the whole variable domain KAGVTQTPRYLIKTRGQQVTLSCSPISGHRSVSWYQQTPGQGLQFLFEYFSETQRNKGNFPGRFSGRQFSNSRSEMNVSTLELGDSALYLCASSPLSGGEQYFGPGTRLTVT.

Many counts were recorded for this clone. The chain recombines TRBV10-3 with TRBJ1-1; D unresolved. The CDR3 contains 15 residues. Trimming stripped 0 bases from V and 2 bases from J, with 10 bases between. Germline V CDR1 and CDR2: ENHRY, SYGVKD. CDR3 nucleotides: TGTGCCATCAGTGAGTCGAACAGTGGAAACACTGAAGCTTTCTTT. Protein product: CAISESNSGNTEAFF.

J is TRBJ1-1 and V is TRBV9; no clear D. Germline V gene data show CDR1 as SGDLS and CDR2 as YYNGEE. V was pared by 0 bases and J by 7 bases, with 16 bases between. The CDR3 extends over 15 amino acids. The CDR3 here is CASSVVMAYGGEAFF. In nucleotides, the CDR3 is TGTGCCAGCAGCGTAGTCATGGCTTACGGCGGTGAAGCTTTCTTT.

The chain is built from TRBV7-2 and TRBJ1-1; 8 nucleotides line up with TRBD1. Germline loops: CDR1 SGHTA, CDR2 FQGNSA. V was pared by 2 bases and J by 1 base, with 9 bases of the junction left unmatched. This CDR3 contains 17 residues. The CDR3 protein is CASSLRQGARRNTEAFF. CDR3 bases: TGTGCCAGCAGCTTAAGGCAGGGGGCTAGGAGGAACACTGAAGCTTTCTTT.

This chain links TRBV10-3 with TRBJ1-5; no clear D. V lost 2 bases and J 3 bases, leaving 11 bases between the germline ends. Germline CDR1 ENHRY, CDR2 SYGVKD. There are 15 residues in the CDR3. The CDR3 is CAISETEINNQPQHF. The DNA of the CDR3 is TGTGCCATCAGTGAGACAGAGATCAACAATCAGCCCCAGCATTTT.

The genes are TRBV10-3 and TRBJ1-1; D unclear. The CDR3 contains 14 residues. V shed 8 bases and J shed 6 bases, with 19 bases lying between them. CDR1 and CDR2 (germline): ENHRY, SYGVKD. CDR3 coding DNA: TGTGCCATCGGTCTATCGGGGAAGGCCGCTGAAGCTTTCTTT. It codes for CAIGLSGKAAEAFF.

The chain uses TRBV7-2 and TRBJ2-3; maybe TRBD2 (6 bases). V lost 3 bases and J 2 bases, leaving 12 bases between the germline ends. This CDR3 contains 15 residues. The germline V gene has CDR1 SGHTA and CDR2 FQGNSA. CDR3 amino acids: CASSFSSGNTDTQYF. Written as DNA, the CDR3 is TGTGCCAGCAGCTTTAGTAGCGGAAACACAGATACGCAGTATTTT.

The rearrangement uses TRBV7-2 and TRBJ1-5, with 8 bases that match TRBD1. Germline loops: CDR1 SGHTA, CDR2 FQGNSA. V trimming: 5 bases; J trimming: 6 bases; junction bases outside the gene matches: 3. This CDR3 spans 13 amino acids. CDR3 loop: CASSRDRGQPQHF. The CDR3 nucleotides are TGTGCCAGCAGCCGAGACAGGGGTCAGCCCCAGCATTTT.

The V call is TRBV4-3, the J call TRBJ2-3; 7 bases fit TRBD2. The CDR3 loop spans 16 amino acids. Germline trimming cut 0 bases from V and 4 bases from J; bases unmatched to any gene: 7. Germline lookup yields CDR1 LGHNA and CDR2 YSLEER. The CDR3 nucleotides read TGCGCCAGCAGCCAAGATAGCCTAGCGGTGGCAGATACGCAGTATTTT. As protein: CASSQDSLAVADTQYF.

The V gene is TRBV2, the J gene TRBJ1-5; D is unresolved. Germline CDR1 SNHLY, CDR2 FYNNEI. Between the trimmed V and J ends, which lost 4 bases and 9 bases, there was a span of 13 bases. The CDR3 has 13 residues. CDR3 DNA sequence: TGTGCCAGCAGTGCCCAGGTCCGGGGGCCCCAGCATTTT. It codes for CASSAQVRGPQHF.

V gene TRBV11-2 combines with J gene TRBJ2-7; no clear D gene. The CDR3 is made up of 12 amino acids. Deletions cut 2 bases from V and 3 bases from J, with 5 bases between. Germline-derived CDR1 and CDR2 are SGHAT and FQNNGV. CDR3 in DNA: TGTGCCAGCAGCTTAACGGACTACGAGCAGTACTTC. This gives the protein CASSLTDYEQYF.

The chain links TRBV19 to TRBJ2-6, with 7 positions matching TRBD1. The CDR3 covers 16 residues. Germline CDR1 and CDR2: LNHDA and SQIVND (reference sequence). With 9 bases clipped from V and 0 bases from J, the junction kept 8 bases outside the gene matches. CDR3 DNA: TGTGCCAGCAGGGGACAGTCCCGCTCTGGGGCCAACGTCCTGACTTTC. It is translated as CASRGQSRSGANVLTF.

The chain carries TRBV6-6 and TRBJ2-7, with unresolved D. Germline-derived CDR1 and CDR2 are MNHNY and SVGAGI (reference sequence). The germline V and J ends were trimmed by 6 bases and 1 base, with 10 bases remaining between them. CDR3 size: 13 residues. The CDR3 DNA reads TGTGCCAGCAGAGGTGGCCCTTCCTACGAGCAGTACTTC. It codes for CASRGGPSYEQYF.

The chain couples TRBV5-1 to TRBJ1-4; 10 nucleotides align to TRBD1. Unmatched junction bases numbered 2, after V lost 4 bases and J lost 8 bases. CDR3 size: 13 residues. The germline V gene encodes CDR1 SGHRS and CDR2 YFSETQ. The CDR3 sequence: CASSQGQGEKLFF. The CDR3 region has the DNA TGCGCCAGCAGCCAGGGACAGGGGGAAAAACTGTTTTTT.

V is TRBV6-1 and J is TRBJ2-1; tentatively, D is TRBD1 or TRBD2 (5 bases each). With 4 bases removed from V and 12 bases from J, the gap between germline ends came to 13 bases. From germline, CDR1 is MNHNS and CDR2 SASEGT. The CDR3 sequence is 12 residues long. The CDR3 region has the DNA TGTGCCAGCAGTGGAACCGGGACCGGGCAGTTCTTC. Encoded protein: CASSGTGTGQFF.

The chain links TRBV6-5 to TRBJ2-7, with 9 bases aligning to TRBD1. CDR1 and CDR2 (germline): MNHEY, SVGAGI. This CDR3 region has 16 residues. V lost 4 bases and J lost 0; bases outside the gene matches: 7. This CDR3 is CASSLGQGKSSYEQYF. CDR3 nucleotide sequence: TGTGCCAGCAGTTTGGGACAGGGAAAAAGCTCCTACGAGCAGTACTTC.

This clone has only one observation. Other nucleotide sequences in the sample specify the same CDR3. V gene TRBV28 combines with J gene TRBJ1-1, with a weak D call TRBD1 (5 bases). The CDR3 spans 12 residues. Trimming stripped 3 bases from V and 4 bases from J, with 6 bases between. From germline, CDR1 is MDHEN and CDR2 SYDVKM. CDR3 protein: CASSFRGTEAFF. DNA for the CDR3: TGTGCCAGCAGTTTTAGGGGCACTGAAGCTTTCTTT.

This CDR3 is CATRTSGGAGTDTQYF. CDR3 nucleotides: TGTGCCACGCGGACTAGCGGGGGGGCGGGCACAGATACGCAGTATTTT. This chain joins TRBV19 and TRBJ2-3, with 15 bases fitting TRBD2. CDR1 is LNHDA, CDR2 SQIVND, per germline (reference sequence). V gave up 10 bases and J gave up 1 base; unmatched junction bases: 6. CDR3 length equals 16 residues.

This sequence joins TRBV20-1 and TRBJ1-1, with a tentative D call TRBD1 (5 bases). Trimming removed 3 bases at V and 6 bases at J, with 8 bases between. Germline V CDR1 and CDR2: DFQATT, SNEGSKA (reference sequence). The CDR3 has 11 residues. CDR3 coding DNA: TGCAGTGCTAGGGGGCTGGCTGAAGCTTTCTTT. It encodes CSARGLAEAFF.

With regard to this clone: This same CDR3 is encoded by further DNA sequences in the sample. V is TRBV30 and J is TRBJ2-7; 11 nucleotides match TRBD2. The CDR3 runs 15 residues. Losses at the gene ends were 0 bases for V and 4 bases for J; bases not matched to a gene: 5. Germline V lookup: CDR1 GTSNPN, CDR2 SVGIG (reference sequence). In DNA, the CDR3 is TGTGCCTGGAGTGTACGGCTAGCGGGAGGTTACGAGCAGTACTTC. This encodes CAWSVRLAGGYEQYF.

This clone was seen just once. The chain joins TRBV19 to TRBJ1-1; D gene ambiguous. CDR1 and CDR2 (germline): LNHDA, SQIVND (reference sequence). This CDR3 contains 14 residues. V lost 0 bases to trimming and J lost 0 bases, with 5 bases between them. The CDR3 DNA is TGTGCCAGTAGTATAGACACCTTGAACACTGAAGCTTTCTTT. Its translation: CASSIDTLNTEAFF.

Points on this clone: One end of the junction is discordant with germline, which a read error may explain. CDR3 region: CASRIGSEIYNSPLHF. DNA of the CDR3: TGTGCCAGTAGAATAGGTAGCGAAATCTATAATTCACCCCTCCACTTT. The V and J genes are TRBV19 and TRBJ1-6; no firm D call. CDR3 length: 16 amino acids. Germline values: CDR1 LNHDA, CDR2 SQIVND (reference sequence).

The rearrangement links TRBV7-8 to TRBJ1-5, with D maybe TRBD1 (6 bases). The V gene lost 5 bases and the J gene lost 2 bases, with 16 bases spanning the gap. The germline CDR1 and CDR2 sequences are SGHVS and FQNEAQ. The CDR3 is 16 residues long. This chain's CDR3 is CASSHREGSGNQPQHF. The CDR3 DNA reads as TGTGCCAGCAGCCACAGGGAGGGAAGCGGCAATCAGCCCCAGCATTTT.